This TCR beta chain was documented in a study of cytomegalovirus exposure and HLA in healthy donors. Study overall: Early on, a data release was issued that held about 85 million unique TCRs from HLA-typed donors. Points from the study as a whole: Across donors, presence/absence analyses took sequencing depth to be roughly uniform. About 87% or about 30% of the time was how often most TCR beta V segments were productive, according to an earlier analysis. Rare TCR sequences predominated, though certain public TCRs were found in many donors.

Notes on this clone: Its target is not known.

Trimming stripped 2 bases from V and 3 bases from J, with 4 bases between. The CDR3 contains 12 residues. Looked up from germline, CDR1 is SEHNR and CDR2 is FQNEAQ (reference sequence). Amplification used 60 Vbeta primers and 13 Jbeta primers. The data were produced by immunoSEQ multiplex PCR, yet TCRdb's version contains in-frame clones alone and is incomplete. This table has under 150,000 clones, about three quarters appearing once. The sequence derives from a man in his forties in good health and CMV-seropositive. This chain connects TRBV7-9 to TRBJ1-1; D remains ambiguous. Input material: PBMCs. This CDR3 reads CASSLSDTEAFF. DNA for the CDR3: TGTGCCAGCAGCTTATCAGACACTGAAGCTTTCTTT.